A single sample is the source of the 17 T cell receptor beta chains below, sequenced in a study of blood T cell repertoires in COVID-19 (dated by TCRdb to the early 2020s). Libraries were made using the immunoSEQ multiplex PCR assay. TCRdb took over this immuneACCESS table, retaining in-frame rearrangements with V and J assigned. Such tables are incomplete; in checked studies, under half of the missing clones stem from an unresolved V gene, and the remainder is unexplained. The sample table lists 350,000 to 450,000 clones, nearly 90% of them with a count of one. Of the sample, 1.7% is held by the ten largest clones. Input material: PBMCs or T cells enriched from blood (not recorded which). These receptors were obtained from a woman aged 25 to 45 who had recovered from COVID-19.

V usage is TRBV10-3 and J usage is TRBJ2-1, with 7 positions matching TRBD2. Germline V CDR1 and CDR2: ENHRY, SYGVKD. After removal of 7 bases from V and 10 bases from J, the junction contained 13 bases not matched to a gene. This CDR3 spans 14 amino acids. Here the CDR3 DNA reads TGTGCCATCATCCTGGGCGGGAGTTCTAAGGAGCAGTTCTTC. Amino acids: CAIILGGSSKEQFF.

This CDR3 is CASSWVAGNSPLHF. CDR3 sequence (DNA): TGTGCCAGCAGCTGGGTTGCAGGGAATTCACCCCTCCACTTT. The chain uses TRBV5-6 and TRBJ1-6, with a possible D match to TRBD1 (5 bases). V lost 3 bases to trimming and J lost 7 bases, with 11 bases between them. The CDR3 spans 14 residues. Germline loops: CDR1 SGHDT, CDR2 YYEEEE. Full variable domain (outside the CDR3, taken from reference TRBV5-6 and TRBJ1-6): DAGVTQSPTHLIKTRGQQVTLRCSPKSGHDTVSWYQQALGQGPQFIFQYYEEEERQRGNFPDRFSGHQFPNYSSELNVNALLLGDSALYLCASSWVAGNSPLHFGNGTRLTVT.

The chain employs TRBV19 and TRBJ1-2, with D possibly matching TRBD1 (6 bases). Trimming cost V 3 bases and J 4 bases, with 12 bases left between them. The germline V gene has CDR1 LNHDA and CDR2 SQIVND (reference sequence). This CDR3 spans 14 amino acids. CDR3 bases: TGTGCCAGTAGTATCAGAAGGGACACCTATGGCTACACCTTC. This encodes CASSIRRDTYGYTF.

This chain joins TRBV4-2 and TRBJ1-2; TRBD1 agrees at 7 bases. The germline CDR1 and CDR2 sequences are LGHNA and YNFKEQ. Germline trimming cut 0 bases from V and 2 bases from J; bases unmatched to any gene: 3. This CDR3 comprises 15 residues. The CDR3 is CASSQDDRVNYGYTF. The DNA of the CDR3 is TGTGCCAGCAGCCAAGACGACAGGGTAAACTATGGCTACACCTTC.

V usage is TRBV4-1 and J usage is TRBJ1-2; D is perhaps TRBD1 (5 bases). The CDR3 spans 15 residues. CDR1 MGHRA and CDR2 YSYEKL come from the germline V gene. Trimming stripped 2 bases from V and 4 bases from J, with 14 bases between. CDR3 in DNA: TGCGCCAGCAGCCAACCCAGGGTCGGGAGCTATGGCTACACCTTC. Translating it yields CASSQPRVGSYGYTF.

The gene calls are TRBV19 and TRBJ1-1; D remains ambiguous. The CDR3 consists of 11 residues. The germline gives CDR1 LNHDA, CDR2 SQIVND (reference sequence). The V gene lost 4 bases and the J gene lost 6 bases, with 6 bases spanning the gap. Here the CDR3 reads CASSSGSEAFF. DNA of the CDR3: TGTGCCAGTAGTAGCGGGTCTGAAGCTTTCTTT.

This sequence joins TRBV18 and TRBJ1-1; 9 nucleotides line up with TRBD1. The ends lost 2 bases at V and 0 bases at J; junction bases unmatched: 4. Looked up from germline, CDR1 is KGHSH and CDR2 is LQKENI. The CDR3 loop spans 16 amino acids. The CDR3 DNA sequence: TGTGCCAGCTCACCATCTGGACAGGGGATGAACACTGAAGCTTTCTTT. Residues: CASSPSGQGMNTEAFF.

V gene TRBV19 combines with J gene TRBJ2-1; 7 positions agree with TRBD2. V shed 5 bases and J 0 bases; nucleotides not matched to a gene: 10. CDR3 length equals 17 residues. In germline, CDR1 is LNHDA, CDR2 SQIVND (reference sequence). The CDR3 region is CASSPRLAWGSYNEQFF. Written as DNA, the CDR3 is TGTGCCAGTAGTCCCCGACTAGCCTGGGGCTCCTACAATGAGCAGTTCTTC. The variable domain in full, with the rest retrieved from reference TRBV19 and TRBJ2-1, is DGGITQSPKYLFRKEGQNVTLSCEQNLNHDAMYWYRQDPGQGLRLIYYSQIVNDFQKGDIAEGYSVSREKKESFPLTVTSAQKNPTAFYLCASSPRLAWGSYNEQFFGPGTRLTVL.

CDR3 region: CASSFSETSYEQYF. CDR3 nucleotides: TGTGCCAGCAGTTTTTCGGAGACCTCCTACGAGCAGTACTTC. V gene TRBV27 combines with J gene TRBJ2-7; unclear D gene. The length of the CDR3 is 14 residues. V was shortened by 3 bases and J by 0 bases, with 9 bases between the two germline ends. Germline V gene lookup returns CDR1 MNHEY and CDR2 SMNVEV (reference sequence).

The V and J genes are TRBV11-2 and TRBJ2-7, with 7 bases fitting TRBD2. The CDR3 consists of 16 residues. Looked up from germline, CDR1 is SGHAT and CDR2 is FQNNGV. Trimming removed 2 bases from V and 0 bases from J; junction bases left unmatched: 7. CDR3: CASSLKAGRSSYEQYF. As DNA, the CDR3 is TGTGCCAGCAGCTTAAAAGCGGGACGGAGCTCCTACGAGCAGTACTTC.

This clone occurred once. A much larger clone sits a single nucleotide away, making a read error possible. Additional DNA sequences in this sample encode the identical CDR3. V usage is TRBV6-5 and J usage is TRBJ1-1; D is unclear. Germline V gene data show CDR1 as MNHEY and CDR2 as SVGAGI. V lost 5 bases to trimming and J lost 1 base, with 8 bases between them. The CDR3 has 13 residues. This CDR3 is CASSPTQNTEAFF. CDR3 in DNA: TGTGCCAGCAGTCCTACTCAGAACACTGAAGCTTTCTTT.

The V and J genes are TRBV28 and TRBJ2-3; TRBD2 agrees at 7 bases. The CDR3 length is 15 residues. Germline V gene data show CDR1 as MDHEN and CDR2 as SYDVKM. The J segment lost 4 bases and the V segment lost 0 bases, leaving 4 bases of the junction unmatched. Written as DNA, the CDR3 is TGTGCCAGCAGTTTATGGGGTCGGGGGGCAGATACGCAGTATTTT. Translating it yields CASSLWGRGADTQYF.

In DNA, the CDR3 is TGTGCCGAAAGCAAACAGGGGGCGGAGGACTTCTATGGCTACACCTTC. Residues: CAESKQGAEDFYGYTF. The chain uses TRBV30 and TRBJ1-2, with 9 nucleotides matching TRBD1. The trim removed 8 bases at V and 4 bases at J, leaving 17 bases unmatched. The CDR3 contains 16 residues. Germline V gene lookup returns CDR1 GTSNPN and CDR2 SVGIG (reference sequence).

CDR3 residues: CAIEQSGRAVDNEQFF. The CDR3 coding sequence is TGTGCCATCGAACAAAGCGGGAGGGCCGTGGACAATGAGCAGTTCTTC. This chain connects TRBV28 to TRBJ2-1, with TRBD2 matching 10 bases. The CDR3 loop spans 16 amino acids. Looked up from germline, CDR1 is MDHEN and CDR2 is SYDVKM. Trimming at V came to 10 bases and at J to 5 bases, leaving 14 bases not matched to a gene.

The chain joins TRBV9 to TRBJ2-1, with 10 positions matching TRBD2. The CDR3 loop spans 14 amino acids. CDR1 is SGDLS, CDR2 YYNGEE, per germline. V gave up 4 bases and J gave up 8 bases; unmatched junction bases: 6. The CDR3 is CASSLPGTSDEQFF. As DNA, the CDR3 is TGTGCCAGCAGCCTCCCCGGGACTAGCGATGAGCAGTTCTTC.

This clone is a singleton in its sample. The chain uses TRBV28 and TRBJ1-4; D gene ambiguous. The CDR3 covers 13 residues. Germline V gene sequence: CDR1 MDHEN, CDR2 SYDVKM. Trimming stripped 8 bases from V and 3 bases from J, with 10 bases between. CDR3 nucleotides: TGTGCCAGCGGAGCGGGTTCTAATGAAAAACTGTTTTTT. Protein product: CASGAGSNEKLFF.

The gene calls are TRBV27 and TRBJ2-4; D uncertain. The V gene's germline CDR1 is MNHEY and CDR2 SMNVEV (reference sequence). The CDR3 extends over 17 amino acids. V lost 6 bases to trimming and J lost 0 bases, with 18 bases between them. In DNA form, the CDR3 reads TGTGCCAGCAGGTCTCCGGTCGCGGCGCTAGCCAAAAACATTCAGTACTTC. It yields the protein CASRSPVAALAKNIQYF.